The 4 T cell receptor beta chains listed next were all sequenced from one sample in a study of T cell clones after liver transplantation. The repertoire was sequenced with immunoSEQ multiplex PCR; TCRdb's copy has only in-frame clones and lacks some. The table records tens of thousands of clones, 65% to 75% of them present only once. The sequencing here drew on CD4+ T cells from blood, taken before liver transplant. Receptors were obtained from a human donor who received a liver transplant.

This clone has more than one count but fewer than ten. This chain connects TRBV21-1 to TRBJ1-2; the D segment call TRBD1 is taken from the table without a DNA check. TRBV21-1 is reported as a pseudogene. The CDR3 extends over 17 amino acids. The CDR3 DNA sequence: TGTGCCAGCGAAAAGGCCACGGCGACAGGGGTTCGATATGGCTACACCTTC. Translating it yields CASEKATATGVRYGYTF.

This clone was counted a few times. The J gene is TRBJ2-7, the V gene TRBV18; 7 positions match TRBD1. This CDR3 has 15 amino acids. CDR1 and CDR2 (germline): KGHSH, LQKENI. The V segment lost 0 bases and the J segment 4 bases; nucleotides outside the gene matches: 6. The CDR3 spells CASSPPIRTGYEQYF. The DNA of the CDR3 is TGTGCCAGCTCACCACCTATCAGGACAGGATACGAGCAGTACTTC. The variable domain in full, completed from reference TRBV18 and TRBJ2-7, reads NAGVMQNPRHLVRRRGQEARLRCSPMKGHSHVYWYRQLPEEGLKFMVYLQKENIIDESGMPKERFSAEFPKEGPSILRIQQVVRGDSAAYFCASSPPIRTGYEQYFGPGTRLTVT.

The rearrangement joins TRBV14 to TRBJ2-5; 7 bases align to TRBD1. The CDR3 runs 14 residues. The V segment lost 4 bases and the J segment 2 bases; nucleotides outside the gene matches: 4. CDR1 is SGHDN and CDR2 is FVKESK in the germline V gene. The CDR3 protein is CASSPRTGQETQYF. CDR3 DNA: TGTGCCAGCAGCCCACGGACAGGACAAGAGACCCAGTACTTC.

The V and J genes are TRBV16 and TRBJ1-5; 9 bases are shared with TRBD1. The CDR3 is 15 amino acids. Germline CDR1 KGHSY, CDR2 FQNENV. V was pared by 4 bases and J by 4 bases, with 5 bases of the junction left unmatched. CDR3 sequence (DNA): TGTGCCAGCAGCCTGACCGGGACAGGGAATCAGCCCCAGCATTTT. Its protein is CASSLTGTGNQPQHF.